One sample yielded the 12 T cell receptor beta chains listed below, sequenced in a study of long-term antiretroviral therapy in people with HIV. Samples were assayed with immunoSEQ v3.0 at survey level. The table came from immunoSEQ multiplex PCR; TCRdb's copy has only in-frame clones and leaves some out. The sample lists roughly 23,000 clones, around 86% occurring once. Sequencing was performed on unsorted PBMCs, taken 1.8 years before starting antiretroviral therapy. Every receptor here comes from a woman under 40 with HIV.

This chain connects TRBV10-3 to TRBJ1-5; TRBD1 aligns across 7 bases. CDR1 and CDR2 (germline): ENHRY, SYGVKD. This CDR3 spans 12 amino acids. V lost 8 bases and J lost 5; bases outside the gene matches: 3. CDR3 nucleotide sequence: TGTGCCATCGGGACAGATGATCAGCCCCAGCATTTT. Translating it yields CAIGTDDQPQHF.

The chain employs TRBV6-1 and TRBJ1-2, with 7 bases identical to TRBD1. J lost 1 base, V lost 2 bases, and 7 bases had no gene match. Germline V gene lookup returns CDR1 MNHNS and CDR2 SASEGT. The CDR3 contains 16 residues. The CDR3 protein is CASSERAGGDNYGYTF. The DNA for the CDR3 is TGTGCCAGCAGTGAACGGGCAGGGGGTGATAACTATGGCTACACCTTC.

The chain is built from TRBV19 and TRBJ1-2; no clear D. The ends were cut back, 4 bases at V and 1 base at J, with 13 bases in the middle. The CDR3 totals 15 residues. The V gene's germline CDR1 is LNHDA and CDR2 SQIVND (reference sequence). DNA for the CDR3: TGTGCCAGTAGTACCGCCCTGGGTTTTAACTATGGCTACACCTTC. Translating it yields CASSTALGFNYGYTF.

The J gene is TRBJ2-7, the V gene TRBV15; weak D call: TRBD1 (5 bases). This CDR3 region has 16 residues. V was clipped by 0 bases and J by 0 bases, with 12 bases between them. In germline, CDR1 is LNHNV, CDR2 YYDKDF (reference sequence). This chain's CDR3 is CATSREDTTGSYEQYF. In nucleotides, the CDR3 is TGTGCCACCAGCAGAGAGGACACGACGGGCTCCTACGAGCAGTACTTC.

The chain carries TRBV9 and TRBJ2-3; D ambiguous. Germline CDR1 is SGDLS and CDR2 is YYNGEE. This CDR3 has 14 amino acids. V gave up 3 bases and J gave up 7 bases, with 15 bases separating them. This chain's CDR3 is CASSENPTTNTQYF. The CDR3 nucleotides read TGTGCCAGCAGCGAGAACCCAACTACAAATACGCAGTATTTT. Full variable domain (rest looked up from reference TRBV9 and TRBJ2-3): DSGVTQTPKHLITATGQRVTLRCSPRSGDLSVYWYQQSLDQGLQFLIQYYNGEERAKGNILERFSAQQFPDLHSELNLSSLELGDSALYFCASSENPTTNTQYFGPGTRLTVL.

The chain has TRBV7-9 and TRBJ2-5; the D is unclear. This CDR3 contains 16 residues. Trimming removed 0 bases at V and 5 bases at J, with 16 bases between. CDR1 and CDR2 from the germline V gene are SEHNR and FQNEAQ (reference sequence). CDR3 loop: CASSLAYGLHEETQYF. Written as DNA, the CDR3 is TGTGCCAGCAGCTTAGCTTATGGCCTCCATGAGGAGACCCAGTACTTC. Based on the CDR3 plus reference TRBV7-9 and TRBJ2-5, the full variable domain is DTGVSQNPRHKITKRGQNVTFRCDPISEHNRLYWYRQTLGQGPEFLTYFQNEAQLEKSRLLSDRFSAERPKGSFSTLEIQRTEQGDSAMYLCASSLAYGLHEETQYFGPGTRLLVL.

This clone came up once. The V call is TRBV10-3, the J call TRBJ1-2; TRBD1 agrees at 10 bases. The CDR3 runs 14 residues. V shed 7 bases and J 4 bases; nucleotides not matched to a gene: 6. Germline CDR1 and CDR2: ENHRY and SYGVKD. The CDR3 spells CAINRQGAGYGYTF. DNA of the CDR3: TGTGCCATCAACCGACAGGGGGCTGGCTATGGCTACACCTTC.

This clone was picked up one time. V and J are TRBV30 and TRBJ1-1, with D possibly being TRBD1 (5 bases). The CDR3 is made up of 12 amino acids. Trimming shortened V by 5 bases and J by 1 base, and 8 bases separated the two germline ends. CDR1 and CDR2 from the germline V gene are GTSNPN and SVGIG (reference sequence). The CDR3 DNA follows: TGTGCCTGGGACAGACAGAACACTGAAGCTTTCTTT. As protein: CAWDRQNTEAFF.

The chain joins TRBV6-5 to TRBJ2-3; 7 bases fit TRBD2. Germline V CDR1 and CDR2: MNHEY, SVGAGI. The CDR3 totals 15 residues. Trimming cost V 5 bases and J 1 base; bases outside gene matches: 6. In DNA form, the CDR3 reads TGTGCCAGCAGTCGTCTAACTAGCGGCACAGATACGCAGTATTTT. Its protein is CASSRLTSGTDTQYF.

CDR3 sequence: CASAWRNSPLHF. The CDR3 coding sequence is TGTGCCAGCGCGTGGCGCAATTCACCCCTCCACTTT. This chain links TRBV11-2 with TRBJ1-6; D remains unclear. Germline V lookup: CDR1 SGHAT, CDR2 FQNNGV. The CDR3 has 12 amino acids. V lost 8 bases, J lost 7 bases, and 9 bases lay in between.

The V and J genes are TRBV20-1 and TRBJ2-1; D not certain. The germline V and J ends were trimmed by 4 bases and 5 bases, with 6 bases remaining between them. CDR1 DFQATT and CDR2 SNEGSKA come from the germline V gene (reference sequence). The CDR3 is 11 amino acids. The CDR3, as DNA: TGCAGTGCTACCCACAACAATGAGCAGTTCTTC. Translation: CSATHNNEQFF.

The CDR3 loop is CASSLFRTGGLAEAFF. The CDR3 DNA sequence: TGTGCCAGTAGCCTCTTCAGGACAGGGGGGTTGGCTGAAGCTTTCTTT. V gene TRBV19 combines with J gene TRBJ1-1, with 10 bases fitting TRBD1. CDR1 is LNHDA, CDR2 SQIVND, per germline (reference sequence). With V trimmed by 6 bases and J by 6 bases, 13 bases remained unmatched. This CDR3 comprises 16 residues.